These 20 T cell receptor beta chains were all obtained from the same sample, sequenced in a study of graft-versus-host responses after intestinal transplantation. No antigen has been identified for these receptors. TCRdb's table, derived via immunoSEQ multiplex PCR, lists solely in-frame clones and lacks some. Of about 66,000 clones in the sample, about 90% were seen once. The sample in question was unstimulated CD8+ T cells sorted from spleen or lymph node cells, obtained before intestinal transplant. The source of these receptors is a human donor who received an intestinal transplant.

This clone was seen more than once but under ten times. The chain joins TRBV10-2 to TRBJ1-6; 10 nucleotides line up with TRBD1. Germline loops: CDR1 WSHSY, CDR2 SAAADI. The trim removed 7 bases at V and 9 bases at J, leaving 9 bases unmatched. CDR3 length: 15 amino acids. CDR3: CASNPGTGAGSPLHF. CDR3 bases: TGCGCCAGCAATCCCGGGACAGGGGCCGGTTCACCCCTCCACTTT.

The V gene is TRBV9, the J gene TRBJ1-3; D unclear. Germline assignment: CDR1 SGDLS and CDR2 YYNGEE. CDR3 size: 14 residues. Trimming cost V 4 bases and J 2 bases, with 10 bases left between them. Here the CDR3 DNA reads TGTGCCAGCAGCCCCCGGGAACCTGGAAACACCATATATTTT. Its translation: CASSPREPGNTIYF.

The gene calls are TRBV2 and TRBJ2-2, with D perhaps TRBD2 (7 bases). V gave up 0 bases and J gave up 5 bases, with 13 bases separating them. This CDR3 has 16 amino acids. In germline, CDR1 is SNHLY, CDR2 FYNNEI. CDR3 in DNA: TGTGCCAGCAGTGAAGCGCGTGGGGGGGCGACCGGGGAGCTGTTTTTT. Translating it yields CASSEARGGATGELFF.

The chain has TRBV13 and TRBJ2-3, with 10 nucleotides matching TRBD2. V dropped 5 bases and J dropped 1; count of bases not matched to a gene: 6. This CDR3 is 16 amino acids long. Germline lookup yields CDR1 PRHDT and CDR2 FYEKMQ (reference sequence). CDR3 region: CASSAAGGVGTDTQYF. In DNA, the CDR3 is TGTGCCAGCAGCGCAGCGGGGGGGGTCGGCACAGATACGCAGTATTTT.

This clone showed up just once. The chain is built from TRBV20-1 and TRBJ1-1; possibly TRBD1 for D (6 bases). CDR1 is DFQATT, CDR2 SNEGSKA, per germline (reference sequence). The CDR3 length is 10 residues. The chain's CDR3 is CTLDSVEAFF. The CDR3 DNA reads TGCACCCTGGACAGCGTCGAAGCTTTCTTT.

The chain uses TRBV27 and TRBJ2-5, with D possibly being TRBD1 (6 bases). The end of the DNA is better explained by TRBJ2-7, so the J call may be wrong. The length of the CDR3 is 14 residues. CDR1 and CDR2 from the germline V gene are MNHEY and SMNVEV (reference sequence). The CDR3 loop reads CASSARDKPYEQYF. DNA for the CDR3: TGTGCCAGCAGTGCCAGGGACAAACCCTACGAGCAGTACTTC.

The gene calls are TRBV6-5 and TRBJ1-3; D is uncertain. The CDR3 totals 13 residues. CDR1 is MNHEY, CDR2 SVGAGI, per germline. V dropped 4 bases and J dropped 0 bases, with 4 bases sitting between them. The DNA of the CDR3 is TGTGCCAGCAGTTTCAGCTCTGGAAACACCATATATTTT. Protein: CASSFSSGNTIYF.

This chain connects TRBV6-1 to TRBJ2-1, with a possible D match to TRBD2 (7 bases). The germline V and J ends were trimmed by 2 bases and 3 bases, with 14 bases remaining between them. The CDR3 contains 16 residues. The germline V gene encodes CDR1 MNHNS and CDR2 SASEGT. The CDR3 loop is CASSEWSGGFYNEQFF. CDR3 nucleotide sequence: TGTGCCAGCAGTGAATGGTCGGGGGGCTTCTACAATGAGCAGTTCTTC.

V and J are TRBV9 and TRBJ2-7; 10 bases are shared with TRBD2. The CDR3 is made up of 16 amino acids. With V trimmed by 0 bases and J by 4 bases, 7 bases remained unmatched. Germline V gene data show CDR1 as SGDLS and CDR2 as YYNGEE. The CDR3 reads CASSVGSGGARYEQYF. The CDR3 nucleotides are TGTGCCAGCAGCGTAGGCAGCGGGGGGGCCAGGTACGAGCAGTACTTC.

CDR3 protein: CASSVGLAATDTQYF. As DNA, the CDR3 is TGTGCCAGCAGCGTAGGTCTAGCAGCGACAGATACGCAGTATTTT. This chain links TRBV9 with TRBJ2-3; perhaps TRBD2 as D (5 bases). Germline V gene lookup returns CDR1 SGDLS and CDR2 YYNGEE. V lost 0 bases, J lost 3 bases, and 11 bases lay in between. CDR3 length equals 15 residues.

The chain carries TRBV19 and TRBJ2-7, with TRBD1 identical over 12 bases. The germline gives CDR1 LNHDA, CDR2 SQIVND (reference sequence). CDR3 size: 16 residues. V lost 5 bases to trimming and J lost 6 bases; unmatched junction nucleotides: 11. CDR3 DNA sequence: TGTGCCAGTAGTCCCACGGCGGGGACAGGGGGCGGCGAGCAGTACTTC. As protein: CASSPTAGTGGGEQYF.

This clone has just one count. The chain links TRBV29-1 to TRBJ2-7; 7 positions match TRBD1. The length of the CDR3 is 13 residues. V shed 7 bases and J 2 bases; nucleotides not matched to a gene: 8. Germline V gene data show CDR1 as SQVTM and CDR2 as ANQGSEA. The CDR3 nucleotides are TGCAGCGCCGACAGGGCGCCGACCTACGAGCAGTACTTC. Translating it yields CSADRAPTYEQYF.

CDR3 loop: CASSEAGLAVTDTQYF. DNA of the CDR3: TGCGCCAGCAGTGAGGCAGGACTAGCAGTCACAGATACGCAGTATTTT. The chain couples TRBV10-2 to TRBJ2-3; TRBD2 agrees at 8 bases. Germline loops: CDR1 WSHSY, CDR2 SAAADI. The V and J ends lost 2 bases and 2 bases, in that order; junction bases with no gene match: 6. The CDR3 extends over 16 amino acids.

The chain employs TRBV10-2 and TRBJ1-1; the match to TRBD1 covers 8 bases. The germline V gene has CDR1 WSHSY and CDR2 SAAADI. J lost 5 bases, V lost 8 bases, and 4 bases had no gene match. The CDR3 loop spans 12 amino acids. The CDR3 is CASGTGGTEAFF. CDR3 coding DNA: TGCGCCAGCGGCACAGGGGGGACTGAAGCTTTCTTT.

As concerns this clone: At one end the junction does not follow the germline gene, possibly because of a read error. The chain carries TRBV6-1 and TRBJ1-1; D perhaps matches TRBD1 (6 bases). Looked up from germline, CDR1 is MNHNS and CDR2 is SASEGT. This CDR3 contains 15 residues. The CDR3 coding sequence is TGTGCCAGCAGTCCCGCTGGACAGATGAACCCTGAAGCTTTCTTT. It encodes CASSPAGQMNPEAFF.

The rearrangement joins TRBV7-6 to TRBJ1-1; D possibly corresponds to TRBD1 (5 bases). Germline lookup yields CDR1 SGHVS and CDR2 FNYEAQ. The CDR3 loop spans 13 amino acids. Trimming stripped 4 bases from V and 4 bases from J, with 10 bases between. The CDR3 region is CASSSGLSTEAFF. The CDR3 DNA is TGTGCCAGCAGCTCAGGGCTGAGCACTGAAGCTTTCTTT.

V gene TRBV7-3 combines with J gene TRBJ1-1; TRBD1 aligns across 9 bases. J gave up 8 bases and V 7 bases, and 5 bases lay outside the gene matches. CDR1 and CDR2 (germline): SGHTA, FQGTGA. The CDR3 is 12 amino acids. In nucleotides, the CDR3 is TGTGCCAGCACCTTGACAGGGGGAGAAGCTTTCTTT. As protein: CASTLTGGEAFF.

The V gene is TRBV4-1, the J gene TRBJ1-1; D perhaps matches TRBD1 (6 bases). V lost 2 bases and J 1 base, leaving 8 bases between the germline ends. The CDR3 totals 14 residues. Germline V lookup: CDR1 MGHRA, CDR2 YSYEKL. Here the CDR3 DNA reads TGCGCCAGCAGCCAACGACAGGAGAACACTGAAGCTTTCTTT. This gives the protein CASSQRQENTEAFF.

CDR3 sequence: CASSLGLAVYEQYF. As DNA, the CDR3 is TGTGCCAGCAGCCTGGGACTAGCGGTCTACGAGCAGTACTTC. The rearrangement joins TRBV5-6 to TRBJ2-7; 11 nucleotides agree with TRBD2. The ends lost 4 bases at V and 3 bases at J; junction bases unmatched: 3. This CDR3 comprises 14 residues. Germline-derived CDR1 and CDR2 are SGHDT and YYEEEE.

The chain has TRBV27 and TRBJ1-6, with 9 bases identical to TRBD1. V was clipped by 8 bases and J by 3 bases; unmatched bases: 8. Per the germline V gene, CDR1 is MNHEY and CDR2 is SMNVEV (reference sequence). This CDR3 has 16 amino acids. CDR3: CASPKGDRVYNSPLHF. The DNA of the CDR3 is TGTGCCAGCCCCAAAGGGGACAGGGTCTATAATTCACCCCTCCACTTT.